A single T cell receptor beta chain is shown here with its context. Some clones are missing from TCRdb's copy, which holds only in-frame ones; the method was immunoSEQ multiplex PCR. Among 35,000 to 45,000 clones listed, approximately 90% were seen once. This entry comes from a study of blood T cell repertoires in COVID-19. Across the whole study: Whether acute or convalescent, the COVID-19 samples came from the United States, Italy and Spain.

V was cut by 6 bases and J by 1 base, with 6 bases left in between. CDR3 length: 12 amino acids. Sequences were obtained from peripheral blood. This chain links TRBV12-3 or TRBV12-4 with TRBJ1-1; D is perhaps TRBD1 (5 bases). The sequence was collected from a man between 60 and 75 years old with acute or convalescent COVID-19. As DNA, the CDR3 is TGTGCCAGCAGGCAGGGGAACACTGAAGCTTTCTTT. It codes for CASRQGNTEAFF.